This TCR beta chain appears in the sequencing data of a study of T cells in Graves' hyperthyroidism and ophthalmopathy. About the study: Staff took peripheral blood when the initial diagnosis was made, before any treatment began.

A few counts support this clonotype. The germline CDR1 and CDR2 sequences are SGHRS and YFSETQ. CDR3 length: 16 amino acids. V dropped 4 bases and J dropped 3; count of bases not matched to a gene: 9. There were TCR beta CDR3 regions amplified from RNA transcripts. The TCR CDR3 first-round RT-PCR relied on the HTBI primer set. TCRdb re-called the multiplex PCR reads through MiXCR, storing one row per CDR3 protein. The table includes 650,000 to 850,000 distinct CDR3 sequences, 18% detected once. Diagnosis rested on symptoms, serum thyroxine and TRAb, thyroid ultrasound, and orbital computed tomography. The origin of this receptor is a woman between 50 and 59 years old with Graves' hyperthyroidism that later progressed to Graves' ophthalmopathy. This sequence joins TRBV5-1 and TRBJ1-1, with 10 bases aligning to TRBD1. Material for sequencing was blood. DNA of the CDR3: TGCGCCAGCAGCAAGGGACAGGGGACTTTTGACACTGAAGCTTTCTTT. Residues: CASSKGQGTFDTEAFF.